This T cell receptor beta chain was recovered during a study of cytomegalovirus exposure and HLA in healthy donors (dated by TCRdb to between 2016 and 2019). General notes on the study: According to a later analysis, one platform produced both the 120 validation repertoires and the approximately 600 repertoires of the first cohort. Along with the approximately 620-subject first cohort, a separate validation cohort of over 90 different subjects was used. To predict cytomegalovirus infection status, the study brought together high-throughput TCR immunosequencing, statistical association of individual TCRs with disease status, and machine learning. The study aimed to test whether cataloging public T cell receptors could reveal signatures of past pathogen exposure.

The CDR3 holds 15 amino acids from the cysteine to the phenylalanine. Here the CDR3 DNA is all that survives: 45 bases in frame from base 1. As encoded in the germline V gene, CDR1 is MGHRA while CDR2 is YSYEKL. Trimming leaves V shorter by 4 bases and J shorter by 6 bases, with the junction holding 6 bases beyond the gene matches. Donors formed part of the validation cohort, which comprised some 120 subjects and was distinct from the first cohort of under 850 subjects. Library construction relied on the immunoSEQ multiplex PCR assay. As for how the authors treated the data: A statistical classification framework was built to diagnose cytomegalovirus status from the catalog of TCR beta chain sequences. The source is immuneACCESS, and TCRdb retained only in-frame sequences with V and J called. Part of the clones is not carried over; for the studies checked, unresolved V genes explain less than half of this, and the remainder is unexplained. V, J and clone size are taken as reported in that table, and D and trimming were inferred from the DNA itself. Across this sample there are roughly 330,000 clones, with about nine tenths seen only once. 1.2% of the sample belongs to the ten largest clones.

About this clone itself: Its antigen remains undetermined. No much larger clonotype is one base removed from it; base qualities were not supplied.

Overall results and qualifications from the work: Subsequent analysis determined that TCRs grouped into clusters in the first cohort also showed a tendency toward co-occurrence across the 120 validation repertoires, and approximately 94% of cluster scores exceeded 0. The study gave a list of over 150 TCR beta chains associated with cytomegalovirus. The classifier was reported to diagnose cytomegalovirus status with high specificity and sensitivity in both the original cohort and the validation cohort. Across donors, most TCR sequences were observed very rarely, whereas some public TCRs were present in many individuals. A few of the identified cytomegalovirus-associated TCR beta chains were confirmed in vitro to be specific for cytomegalovirus antigens. It was suggested by the authors that the approach could potentially be generalized to other disease states and immunological phenotypes. A later analysis had no HLA typing for the validation cohort, so co-occurrence there was scored across all 110 or so repertoires.

The sequenced sample consisted of PBMCs. The source of this sequence is a woman in her twenties or thirties in good health and CMV-seropositive. This sequence uses TRBV4-1 and TRBJ2-1; TRBD1 agrees with 10 junctional bases. The DNA sequence follows: TGCGCCAGCAGCCCGATACGGGACAGGGGCAATGAGCAGTTCTTC. It is translated as CASSPIRDRGNEQFF.